This T cell receptor beta chain comes out of a study of blood T cell repertoires in COVID-19. Overall study context: The United States, Italy and Spain provided the acute and convalescent COVID-19 samples.

Germline trimming cut 4 bases from V and 5 bases from J; bases unmatched to any gene: 12. From germline, CDR1 is LGHNT and CDR2 FRNRAP. The CDR3 has 17 amino acids. Only in-frame clones appear in the TCRdb table, and some are missing; sequencing was by immunoSEQ multiplex PCR. The repertoire has nearly 250,000 clones, around 80% of them found once; the top ten carry under 2%. This TCR was sampled from a woman over 75 with acute or convalescent COVID-19. Input material: peripheral blood. This rearrangement joins TRBV12-5 to TRBJ2-5; 11 nucleotides line up with TRBD2. CDR3 coding DNA: TGTGCTAGTGGTTCCGCCCCGACTAGCGGGGTTCAGGAGACCCAGTACTTC. Translating gives CASGSAPTSGVQETQYF.